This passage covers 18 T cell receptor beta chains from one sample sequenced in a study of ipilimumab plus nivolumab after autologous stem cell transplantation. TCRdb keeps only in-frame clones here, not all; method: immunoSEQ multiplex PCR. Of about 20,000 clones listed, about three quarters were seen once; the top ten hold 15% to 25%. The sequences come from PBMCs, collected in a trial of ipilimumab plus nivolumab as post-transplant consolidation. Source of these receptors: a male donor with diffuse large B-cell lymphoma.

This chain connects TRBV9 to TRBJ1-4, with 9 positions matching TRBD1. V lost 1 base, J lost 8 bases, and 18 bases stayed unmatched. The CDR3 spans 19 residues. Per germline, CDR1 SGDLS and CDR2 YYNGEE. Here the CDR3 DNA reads TGTGCCAGCAGCGTAACCCCTCACTGGATGGGACAGGGAGGCGAAAAACTGTTTTTT. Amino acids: CASSVTPHWMGQGGEKLFF.

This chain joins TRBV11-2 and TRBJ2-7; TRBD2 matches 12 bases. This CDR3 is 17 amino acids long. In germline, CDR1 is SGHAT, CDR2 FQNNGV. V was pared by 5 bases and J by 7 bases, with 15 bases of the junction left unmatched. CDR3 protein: CASSPEGRLAGDYEQYF. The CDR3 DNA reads TGTGCCAGCAGCCCTGAGGGAAGACTAGCGGGGGACTATGAGCAGTACTTC.

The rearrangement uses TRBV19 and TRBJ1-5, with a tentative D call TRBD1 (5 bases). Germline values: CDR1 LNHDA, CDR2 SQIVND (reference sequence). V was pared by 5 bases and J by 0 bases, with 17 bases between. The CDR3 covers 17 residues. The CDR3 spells CASSEQGSHYSNQPQHF. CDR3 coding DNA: TGTGCCAGTAGTGAGCAGGGTAGTCATTATAGCAATCAGCCCCAGCATTTT.

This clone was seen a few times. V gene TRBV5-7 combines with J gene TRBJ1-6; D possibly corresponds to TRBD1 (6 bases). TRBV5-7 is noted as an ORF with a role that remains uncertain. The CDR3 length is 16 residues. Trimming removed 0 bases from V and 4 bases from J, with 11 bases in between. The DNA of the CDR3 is TGTGCCAGCAGCTTGGAACAGGGAGGGTATAATTCACCCCTCCACTTT. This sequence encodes CASSLEQGGYNSPLHF.

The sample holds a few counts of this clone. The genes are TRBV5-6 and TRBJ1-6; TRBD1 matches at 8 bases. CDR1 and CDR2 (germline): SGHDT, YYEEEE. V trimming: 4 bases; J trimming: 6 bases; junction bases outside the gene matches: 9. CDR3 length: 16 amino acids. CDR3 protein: CASSDLIGQGNSPLHF. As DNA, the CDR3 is TGTGCCAGCAGCGATTTAATAGGACAGGGTAATTCACCCCTCCACTTT.

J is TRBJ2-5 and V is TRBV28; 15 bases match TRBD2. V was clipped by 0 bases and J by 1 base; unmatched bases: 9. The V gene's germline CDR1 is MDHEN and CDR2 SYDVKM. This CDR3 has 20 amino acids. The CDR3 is CASSLWGTSGGPVIQETQYF. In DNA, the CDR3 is TGTGCCAGCAGTTTATGGGGGACTAGCGGGGGGCCAGTGATCCAAGAGACCCAGTACTTC.

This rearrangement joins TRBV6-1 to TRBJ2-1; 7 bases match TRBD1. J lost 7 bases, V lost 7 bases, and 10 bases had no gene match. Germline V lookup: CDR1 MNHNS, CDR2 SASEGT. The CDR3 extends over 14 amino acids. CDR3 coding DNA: TGTGCCAGCAAGGGACAGCTATACCTGAATGAGCAGTTCTTC. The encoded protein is CASKGQLYLNEQFF.

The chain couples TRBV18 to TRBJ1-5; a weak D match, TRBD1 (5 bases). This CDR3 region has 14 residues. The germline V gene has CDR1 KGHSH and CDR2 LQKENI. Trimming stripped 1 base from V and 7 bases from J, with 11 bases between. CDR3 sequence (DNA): TGTGCCAGCTCACCACAGGGGTTTGGGCAGCCCCAGCATTTT. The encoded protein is CASSPQGFGQPQHF.

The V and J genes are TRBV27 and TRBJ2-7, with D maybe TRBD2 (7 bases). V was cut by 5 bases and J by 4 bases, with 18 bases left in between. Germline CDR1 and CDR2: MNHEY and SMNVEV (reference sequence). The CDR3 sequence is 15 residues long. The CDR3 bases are TGTGCCAGCAGTGCAGGCGGGGGCTGGGCGTACGAGCAGTACTTC. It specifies CASSAGGGWAYEQYF.

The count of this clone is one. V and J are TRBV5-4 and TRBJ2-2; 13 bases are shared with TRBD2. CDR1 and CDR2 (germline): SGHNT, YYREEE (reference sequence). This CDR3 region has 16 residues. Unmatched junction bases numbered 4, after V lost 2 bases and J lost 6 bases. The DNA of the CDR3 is TGTGCCAGCAGCTTCTGGACTAGCGGGGGACCCGGGGAGCTGTTTTTT. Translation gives CASSFWTSGGPGELFF.

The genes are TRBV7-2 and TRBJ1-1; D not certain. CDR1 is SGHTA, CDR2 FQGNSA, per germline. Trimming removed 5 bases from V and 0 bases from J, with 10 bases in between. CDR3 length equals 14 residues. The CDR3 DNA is TGTGCCAGCAGCCCCGTTCTGTTGAACACTGAAGCTTTCTTT. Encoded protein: CASSPVLLNTEAFF.

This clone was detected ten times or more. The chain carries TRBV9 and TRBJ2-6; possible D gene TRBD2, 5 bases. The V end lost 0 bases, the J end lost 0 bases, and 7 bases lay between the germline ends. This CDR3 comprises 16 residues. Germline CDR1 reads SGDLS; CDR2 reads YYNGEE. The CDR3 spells CASSVGRGSGANVLTF. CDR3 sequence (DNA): TGTGCCAGCAGCGTAGGACGGGGCTCTGGGGCCAACGTCCTGACTTTC.

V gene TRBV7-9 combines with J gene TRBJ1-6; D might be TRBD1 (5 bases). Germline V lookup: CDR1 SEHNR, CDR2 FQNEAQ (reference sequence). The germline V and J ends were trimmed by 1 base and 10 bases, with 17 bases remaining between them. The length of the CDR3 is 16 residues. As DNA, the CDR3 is TGTGCCAGCAGCTTAGAATCTGGGTGGGGCGTGTCACCCCTCCACTTT. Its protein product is CASSLESGWGVSPLHF.

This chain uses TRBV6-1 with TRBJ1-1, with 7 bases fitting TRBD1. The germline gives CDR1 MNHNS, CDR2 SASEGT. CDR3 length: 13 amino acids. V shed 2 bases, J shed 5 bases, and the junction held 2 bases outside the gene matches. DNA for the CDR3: TGTGCCAGCAGTGAACAGGGGGGAACTGAAGCTTTCTTT. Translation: CASSEQGGTEAFF.

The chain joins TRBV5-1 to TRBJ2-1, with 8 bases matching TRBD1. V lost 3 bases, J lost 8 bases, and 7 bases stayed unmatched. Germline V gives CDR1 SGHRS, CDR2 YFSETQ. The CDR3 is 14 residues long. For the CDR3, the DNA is TGCGCCAGCAGCTATGGACAGGGACGGGATGAGCAGTTCTTC. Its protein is CASSYGQGRDEQFF.

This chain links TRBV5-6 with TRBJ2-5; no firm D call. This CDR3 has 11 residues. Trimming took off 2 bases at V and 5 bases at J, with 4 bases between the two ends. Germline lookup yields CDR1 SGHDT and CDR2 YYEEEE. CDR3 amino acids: CASSFGETQYF. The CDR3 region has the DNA TGTGCCAGCAGCTTTGGGGAGACCCAGTACTTC.

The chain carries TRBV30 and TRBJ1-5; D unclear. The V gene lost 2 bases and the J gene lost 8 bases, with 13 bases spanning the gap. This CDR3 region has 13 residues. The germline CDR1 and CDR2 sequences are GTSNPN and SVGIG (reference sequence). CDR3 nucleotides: TGTGCCTGGAGTCTGGCAGAAAGCAAGCCCCAGCATTTT. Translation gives CAWSLAESKPQHF.

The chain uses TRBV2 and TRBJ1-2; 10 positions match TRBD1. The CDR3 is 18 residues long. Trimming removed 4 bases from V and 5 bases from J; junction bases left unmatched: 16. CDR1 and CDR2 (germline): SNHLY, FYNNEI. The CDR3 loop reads CASSVGNSRQGAEYGYTF. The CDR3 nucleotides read TGTGCCAGCAGTGTGGGGAATTCCCGACAGGGGGCAGAGTATGGCTACACCTTC. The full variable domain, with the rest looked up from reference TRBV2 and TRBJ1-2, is EPEVTQTPSHQVTQMGQEVILRCVPISNHLYFYWYRQILGQKVEFLVSFYNNEISEKSEIFDDQFSVERPDGSNFTLKIRSTKLEDSAMYFCASSVGNSRQGAEYGYTFGSGTRLTVV.